One and the same sample provided the 4 T cell receptor beta chains below, sequenced in a study of Tregs in tolerant kidney transplant recipients. Measured with immunoSEQ multiplex PCR; TCRdb has only the in-frame clones, and not every one. The sample holds around 9,800 clones, under 95% seen once. These TCRs are of unknown antigen specificity. Sample: Tregs from blood cultured with allogeneic cells, taken before the transplant. The receptors come from a human patient who received a combined kidney and bone marrow transplant.

The chain combines TRBV7-6 with TRBJ2-7; the match to TRBD2 covers 9 bases. V shed 3 bases and J 11 bases; nucleotides not matched to a gene: 8. Germline V gene sequence: CDR1 SGHVS, CDR2 FNYEAQ. The CDR3 spans 13 residues. The DNA for the CDR3 is TGTGCCAGCAGCTTCGGGACTAGCTCTACGAAGTACTTC. It specifies CASSFGTSSTKYF.

V is TRBV7-7 and J is TRBJ2-3, with D perhaps matching TRBD2 (5 bases). The CDR3 runs to 14 residues. The germline V and J ends were trimmed by 1 base and 4 bases, with 9 bases remaining between them. Germline V CDR1 and CDR2: SSHAT, FNYEAQ (reference sequence). CDR3 amino acids: CASSLGGSADTQYF. In DNA form, the CDR3 reads TGTGCCAGCAGCTTAGGAGGTAGCGCAGATACGCAGTATTTT.

The chain joins TRBV5-1 to TRBJ2-3; 8 bases are shared with TRBD1. The CDR3 consists of 15 residues. Germline V CDR1 and CDR2: SGHRS, YFSETQ. Trimming took 4 bases from V and 3 from J; bases not matched to a gene: 7. The chain's CDR3 is CASSRTGLRTDTQYF. As DNA, the CDR3 is TGCGCCAGCAGCCGGACAGGGCTGCGGACAGATACGCAGTATTTT.

The gene calls are TRBV19 and TRBJ1-1; possibly TRBD1 for D (6 bases). V was clipped by 2 bases and J by 5 bases, with 21 bases between them. The CDR3 has 17 residues. Looked up from germline, CDR1 is LNHDA and CDR2 is SQIVND (reference sequence). CDR3 residues: CASSIRGAVGAWTEAFF. The CDR3 coding sequence is TGTGCCAGTAGTATACGAGGCGCGGTGGGGGCTTGGACTGAAGCTTTCTTT. The whole variable domain, remainder taken from reference TRBV19 and TRBJ1-1, is DGGITQSPKYLFRKEGQNVTLSCEQNLNHDAMYWYRQDPGQGLRLIYYSQIVNDFQKGDIAEGYSVSREKKESFPLTVTSAQKNPTAFYLCASSIRGAVGAWTEAFFGQGTRLTVV.